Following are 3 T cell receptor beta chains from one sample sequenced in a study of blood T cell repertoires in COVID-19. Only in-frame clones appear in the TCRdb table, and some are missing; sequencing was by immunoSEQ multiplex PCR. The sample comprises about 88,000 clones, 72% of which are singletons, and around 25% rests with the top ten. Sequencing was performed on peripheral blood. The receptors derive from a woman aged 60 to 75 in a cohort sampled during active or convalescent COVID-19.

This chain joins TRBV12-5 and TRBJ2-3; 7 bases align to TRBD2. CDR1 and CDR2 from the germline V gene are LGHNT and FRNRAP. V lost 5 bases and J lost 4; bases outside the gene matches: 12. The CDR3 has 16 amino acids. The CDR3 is CASGPGGRSAADTQYF. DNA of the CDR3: TGTGCTAGTGGTCCGGGGGGAAGATCCGCTGCAGATACGCAGTATTTT.

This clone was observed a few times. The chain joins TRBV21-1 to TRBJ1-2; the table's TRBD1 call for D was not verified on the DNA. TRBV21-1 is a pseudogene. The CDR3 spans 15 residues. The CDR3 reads CASSSTPTGNYGYTF. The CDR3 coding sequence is TGTGCCAGCAGCAGCACACCTACAGGGAACTATGGCTACACCTTC.

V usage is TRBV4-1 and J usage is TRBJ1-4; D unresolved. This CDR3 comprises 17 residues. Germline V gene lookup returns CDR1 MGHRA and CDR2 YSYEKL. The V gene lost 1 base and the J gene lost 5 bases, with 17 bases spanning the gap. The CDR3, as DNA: TGCGCCAGCAGCCAAGCTACTCGAAATGGCGGGAATGAAAAACTGTTTTTT. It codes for CASSQATRNGGNEKLFF.